These T cell receptor beta chains were read from a single sample in a study of blood T cell repertoires in COVID-19. The data were produced by immunoSEQ multiplex PCR, yet TCRdb's version contains in-frame clones alone and is incomplete. The sample holds under 35,000 clones; about 90% are singletons and the top ten take about 13%. Sample: peripheral blood. These receptor sequences come from a human donor with active COVID-19. The donor label of this sample is uncertain. CDR3s include the opening cysteine and the closing phenylalanine or tryptophan. A D gene is named only where the DNA matches it firmly. Only some rows state a clone size, as once, few, many or a class for expanded clones.

j_gene: TRBJ2-3; v_gene: TRBV4-2; abundance: few; d_gene: TRBD2; CDR3nt: TGTGCCAGCAGCCTACCTAGCGGGGGGGCTCCTGGCACAGATACGCAGTATTTT; CDR3aa: CASSLPSGGAPGTDTQYF
j_gene: TRBJ2-2; v_gene: TRBV4-3; abundance: once; d_gene: TRBD2; CDR3nt: TGCGCCAGCAGGACTAGCGGGGGATCGAACACCGGGGAGCTGTTTTTT; CDR3aa: CASRTSGGSNTGELFF
j_gene: TRBJ1-1; v_gene: TRBV6-2/TRBV6-3; abundance: -; d_gene: TRBD1; CDR3nt: TGTGCCAGCAGTTCGGGACAGGCGAACACTGAAGCTTTCTTT; CDR3aa: CASSSGQANTEAFF
j_gene: TRBJ1-3; v_gene: TRBV4-1; abundance: -; d_gene: TRBD1; CDR3nt: TGCGCCAGCAGCCCGGATGGAGGACAGGGAGGCTCTCTCTCTGGAAACACCATATATTTT; CDR3aa: CASSPDGGQGGSLSGNTIYF
j_gene: TRBJ2-7; v_gene: TRBV7-2; abundance: few; d_gene: -; CDR3nt: TGTGCCAGCACCCCCGCGAGCTCCTACGAGCAGTACTTC; CDR3aa: CASTPASSYEQYF
j_gene: TRBJ2-5; v_gene: TRBV5-1; abundance: -; d_gene: -; CDR3nt: TGCGCCAGCAGCATTGCTAGCGCCCAATATGAGACCCAGTACTTC; CDR3aa: CASSIASAQYETQYF
j_gene: TRBJ2-5; v_gene: TRBV6-2/TRBV6-3; abundance: once; d_gene: -; CDR3nt: TGTGCCAGCAGTTACTCTGTCAGGGGGGTAGAGACCCAGTACTTC; CDR3aa: CASSYSVRGVETQYF
j_gene: TRBJ2-1; v_gene: TRBV6-5; abundance: -; d_gene: TRBD1; CDR3nt: TGTGCCAGCAGAACCGGGACAGGGGGAAACAATGAGCAGTTCTTC; CDR3aa: CASRTGTGGNNEQFF
j_gene: TRBJ2-7; v_gene: TRBV11-2; abundance: -; d_gene: -; CDR3nt: TGTGCCAGCAGCACCCGGACAGACCTCTCCTACGAGCAGTACTTC; CDR3aa: CASSTRTDLSYEQYF
j_gene: TRBJ1-5; v_gene: TRBV7-2; abundance: -; d_gene: -; CDR3nt: TGTGCCAGCAGCTTGTCACAGGGCAATCAGCCCCAGCATTTT; CDR3aa: CASSLSQGNQPQHF
j_gene: TRBJ2-7; v_gene: TRBV6-5; abundance: -; d_gene: TRBD1; CDR3nt: TGTGCCAGCAGTTACGGGGGACAGAGCTACGAGCAGTACTTC; CDR3aa: CASSYGGQSYEQYF
j_gene: TRBJ1-1; v_gene: TRBV6-6; abundance: once; d_gene: -; CDR3nt: TGTGCCAGCTTCCGTCGGAACACTGAAGCTTTCTTT; CDR3aa: CASFRRNTEAFF
j_gene: TRBJ2-5; v_gene: TRBV4-2; abundance: -; d_gene: -; CDR3nt: TGTGCCAGCAGCCAAGATAGGAGGGGGGGCCGAGAGACCCAGTACTTC; CDR3aa: CASSQDRRGGRETQYF
j_gene: TRBJ2-5; v_gene: TRBV10-3; abundance: -; d_gene: -; CDR3nt: TGTGCCATCAAGGAGGGGGGGCAAGAGACCCAGTACTTC; CDR3aa: CAIKEGGQETQYF
j_gene: TRBJ2-7; v_gene: TRBV5-1; abundance: -; d_gene: -; CDR3nt: TGCGCCAGCAGCACCTCCGGGACTGGCTCCTACGAGCAGTACTTC; CDR3aa: CASSTSGTGSYEQYF
j_gene: TRBJ2-1; v_gene: TRBV12-3/TRBV12-4; abundance: -; d_gene: TRBD2; CDR3nt: TGTGCCAGCAGTCCAGCGGGGAGTAATGAGCAGTTCTTC; CDR3aa: CASSPAGSNEQFF
j_gene: TRBJ2-5; v_gene: TRBV5-1; abundance: once; d_gene: TRBD2; CDR3nt: TGCGCCAGCAGCCACCAGGCGGGGGGGCGTGAGACCCAGTACTTC; CDR3aa: CASSHQAGGRETQYF
j_gene: TRBJ2-7; v_gene: TRBV4-1; abundance: -; d_gene: -; CDR3nt: TGCGCCAGCAGCCAAGCCGGGACTCGCGGTACCTACGAGCAGTACTTC; CDR3aa: CASSQAGTRGTYEQYF
j_gene: TRBJ1-2; v_gene: TRBV10-3; abundance: -; d_gene: TRBD1; CDR3nt: TGTGCCATCAGTGAGTCCGCGCAGGGGGCCCGTTATGGCTACACCTTC; CDR3aa: CAISESAQGARYGYTF
j_gene: TRBJ1-2; v_gene: TRBV3-1/TRBV3-2; abundance: -; d_gene: -; CDR3nt: TGTGCCAGCAGCCAACGGACACCCTATGGCTACACCTTC; CDR3aa: CASSQRTPYGYTF
j_gene: TRBJ2-7; v_gene: TRBV14; abundance: -; d_gene: -; CDR3nt: TGTGCCAGCAGCCGCCCATCACAGGGACGGTCGTCCTACGAGCAGTACTTC; CDR3aa: CASSRPSQGRSSYEQYF
j_gene: TRBJ1-2; v_gene: TRBV28; abundance: -; d_gene: -; CDR3nt: TGTGCCAGCAGTCTTACAGTCTCCTATGGCTACACCTTC; CDR3aa: CASSLTVSYGYTF
j_gene: TRBJ2-1; v_gene: TRBV9; abundance: -; d_gene: TRBD1; CDR3nt: TGTGCCAGCAGCGCATCGGGACAGATGTACAATGAGCAGTTCTTC; CDR3aa: CASSASGQMYNEQFF
j_gene: TRBJ1-2; v_gene: TRBV25-1; abundance: -; d_gene: -; CDR3nt: TGTGCCAGCAGTGTGGGCAGGGCCTATGGCTACACCTTC; CDR3aa: CASSVGRAYGYTF
j_gene: TRBJ1-3; v_gene: TRBV14; abundance: -; d_gene: TRBD1; CDR3nt: TGTGCCAGCAGCCAAGGACAGGGTACTGGAAACACCATATATTTT; CDR3aa: CASSQGQGTGNTIYF
j_gene: TRBJ2-7; v_gene: TRBV4-1; abundance: few; d_gene: TRBD1; CDR3nt: TGCGCCAGCAGCCGGACAGGGTCCTACGAGCAGTACTTC; CDR3aa: CASSRTGSYEQYF
j_gene: TRBJ2-7; v_gene: TRBV27; abundance: once; d_gene: TRBD2; CDR3nt: TGTGCCAGCAAACAAGCGGGGTCCACCTACGAGCAGTACTTC; CDR3aa: CASKQAGSTYEQYF
j_gene: TRBJ1-6; v_gene: TRBV7-3; abundance: once; d_gene: TRBD1; CDR3nt: TGTGCCAGCAGCTTAACGCGGGACAGGGAAGAATCACCCCTCCACTTT; CDR3aa: CASSLTRDREESPLHF
j_gene: TRBJ1-2; v_gene: TRBV2; abundance: -; d_gene: -; CDR3nt: TGTGCCACGCCACGTGGACCTGTGTCTGGAGGGGAGTATGGCTACACCTTC; CDR3aa: CATPRGPVSGGEYGYTF
j_gene: TRBJ2-7; v_gene: TRBV11-2; abundance: once; d_gene: TRBD2; CDR3nt: TGTGCCAGCAGCTTCCGGACTAGCGGGGGGACCTACGAGCAGTACTTC; CDR3aa: CASSFRTSGGTYEQYF
j_gene: TRBJ1-5; v_gene: TRBV19; abundance: -; d_gene: -; CDR3nt: TGTGCCAGTAGTATAGGGACCGCCGTAGGAGGGCCCCAGCATTTT; CDR3aa: CASSIGTAVGGPQHF
j_gene: TRBJ2-3; v_gene: TRBV2; abundance: -; d_gene: -; CDR3nt: TGTGCCAGCAGTGAATTCGGGGTCACAGATACGCAGTATTTT; CDR3aa: CASSEFGVTDTQYF
j_gene: TRBJ2-3; v_gene: TRBV7-9; abundance: -; d_gene: TRBD2; CDR3nt: TGTGCCAGCAGCCCCAGCGGGATCGGAGCGCAGTATTTT; CDR3aa: CASSPSGIGAQYF
j_gene: TRBJ1-2; v_gene: TRBV29-1; abundance: -; d_gene: -; CDR3nt: TGCAGCGTTGACGTCTTCGGCTACACCTTC; CDR3aa: CSVDVFGYTF
j_gene: TRBJ2-7; v_gene: TRBV18; abundance: -; d_gene: -; CDR3nt: TGTGCCAGCTCACTAGGGGCACGGTTCTCCTACGAGCAGTACTTC; CDR3aa: CASSLGARFSYEQYF
j_gene: TRBJ1-5; v_gene: TRBV4-2; abundance: -; d_gene: TRBD1; CDR3nt: TGTGCCAGCAGCCAGGAAGGGACAGGGGTTGTTCAGCCCCAGCATTTT; CDR3aa: CASSQEGTGVVQPQHF
j_gene: TRBJ1-1; v_gene: TRBV12-3/TRBV12-4; abundance: -; d_gene: -; CDR3nt: TGTGCCAGCAGTAGAATGACAGCCACTGAAGCTTTCTTT; CDR3aa: CASSRMTATEAFF
j_gene: TRBJ1-1; v_gene: TRBV5-5; abundance: -; d_gene: TRBD1; CDR3nt: TGTGCCAGCAGCTTGAGGGACAGCATGAACACTGAAGCTTTCTTT; CDR3aa: CASSLRDSMNTEAFF
j_gene: TRBJ2-5; v_gene: TRBV6-5; abundance: -; d_gene: TRBD2; CDR3nt: TGTGCCAGCATGCGCGGGGGGGCCGATGAAGAGACCCAGTACTTC; CDR3aa: CASMRGGADEETQYF
j_gene: TRBJ2-1; v_gene: TRBV4-1; abundance: -; d_gene: TRBD2; CDR3nt: TGCGCCAGCAGCCTAGGGACTAGCGGGGGCCCCTTTAGGAATGAGCAGTTCTTC; CDR3aa: CASSLGTSGGPFRNEQFF
j_gene: TRBJ1-1; v_gene: TRBV11-2; abundance: -; d_gene: TRBD1; CDR3nt: TGTGCCAGCAGCTCTGAGGGACAGGGACGGACTGAAGCTTTCTTT; CDR3aa: CASSSEGQGRTEAFF
j_gene: TRBJ1-1; v_gene: TRBV27; abundance: -; d_gene: -; CDR3nt: TGTGCCAGCAGAAGGGGGGGCAATGAAGCTTTCTTT; CDR3aa: CASRRGGNEAFF
j_gene: TRBJ1-1; v_gene: TRBV3-1/TRBV3-2; abundance: -; d_gene: TRBD1; CDR3nt: TGTGCCAGCAGCCCAGATGACAGGGTTGGTGTTCCTGCTTTCTTT; CDR3aa: CASSPDDRVGVPAFF
j_gene: TRBJ1-1; v_gene: TRBV6-5; abundance: -; d_gene: -; CDR3nt: TGTGCCAGCAAATTTACCCAGGCTCGGACTGAAGCTTTCTTT; CDR3aa: CASKFTQARTEAFF
j_gene: TRBJ2-1; v_gene: TRBV6-5; abundance: once; d_gene: -; CDR3nt: TGTGCCAGCAATAACCACTTGTTTGGTGAGCAGTTCTTC; CDR3aa: CASNNHLFGEQFF
j_gene: TRBJ2-4; v_gene: TRBV14; abundance: few; d_gene: TRBD2; CDR3nt: TGTGCCAGCAGCCAAGAGGTGGGAGGGGCCAAAAACATTCAGTACTTC; CDR3aa: CASSQEVGGAKNIQYF
j_gene: TRBJ2-5; v_gene: TRBV5-1; abundance: -; d_gene: -; CDR3nt: TGCGCCAGCAGCTTGGCCAGGGGTAGGGTCGAGACCCAGTACTTC; CDR3aa: CASSLARGRVETQYF
j_gene: TRBJ2-2; v_gene: TRBV7-7; abundance: once; d_gene: -; CDR3nt: TGTGCTAGCAGCTTGGCCGGGGGACCGAACACCGGGGAGCTGTTTTTT; CDR3aa: CASSLAGGPNTGELFF
j_gene: TRBJ1-6; v_gene: TRBV27; abundance: -; d_gene: TRBD1; CDR3nt: TGTGCCAGCAGTTTATACGACAGGGTAGATTCACCCCTCCACTTT; CDR3aa: CASSLYDRVDSPLHF
j_gene: TRBJ2-5; v_gene: TRBV18; abundance: -; d_gene: TRBD2; CDR3nt: TGTGCCAGCTCAAGGACTAGCGGGGGGGCCTTCGGAGCCCCCTCACTCCAAGAGACCCAGTACTTC; CDR3aa: CASSRTSGGAFGAPSLQETQYF
j_gene: TRBJ1-2; v_gene: TRBV27; abundance: few; d_gene: -; CDR3nt: TGTGCCAGCAGTCCCGTTGGGACAACCATTAACTATGGCTACACCTTC; CDR3aa: CASSPVGTTINYGYTF
j_gene: TRBJ1-2; v_gene: TRBV12-3/TRBV12-4; abundance: -; d_gene: -; CDR3nt: TGTGCCAGCATCCACAGCGGTAACTATGGCTACACCTTC; CDR3aa: CASIHSGNYGYTF
j_gene: TRBJ1-3; v_gene: TRBV28; abundance: -; d_gene: TRBD1; CDR3nt: TGTGCCAGCAGTTCACCGGGACAGGGGGCAGACACCATATATTTT; CDR3aa: CASSSPGQGADTIYF
j_gene: TRBJ1-3; v_gene: TRBV10-3; abundance: -; d_gene: -; CDR3nt: TGTGCCATCAGTTACAGGGCCGGAAACACCATATATTTT; CDR3aa: CAISYRAGNTIYF
j_gene: TRBJ2-5; v_gene: TRBV27; abundance: -; d_gene: -; CDR3nt: TGTGCCAGCGAACTTCCCCGTGGGACCCAGTACTTC; CDR3aa: CASELPRGTQYF
j_gene: TRBJ1-5; v_gene: TRBV19; abundance: -; d_gene: -; CDR3nt: TGTGCCAGTAGTTTACCGGACAGCCTATGGGTTTTT; CDR3aa: CASSLPDSLWVF
j_gene: TRBJ2-3; v_gene: TRBV4-3; abundance: -; d_gene: TRBD1; CDR3nt: TGCGCCAGCAGCCAAGATGTGGCCGGGACAGGGTATTACACAGATACGCAGTATTTT; CDR3aa: CASSQDVAGTGYYTDTQYF
j_gene: TRBJ2-1; v_gene: TRBV6-5; abundance: -; d_gene: -; CDR3nt: TGTGCCAGCAGTCGACAGAGTGAGCAGTTCTTC; CDR3aa: CASSRQSEQFF
j_gene: TRBJ2-1; v_gene: TRBV2; abundance: -; d_gene: TRBD2; CDR3nt: TGTGCCAGCAGTCCTTCGGGACTAGCGGGCAATGAGCAGTTCTTC; CDR3aa: CASSPSGLAGNEQFF